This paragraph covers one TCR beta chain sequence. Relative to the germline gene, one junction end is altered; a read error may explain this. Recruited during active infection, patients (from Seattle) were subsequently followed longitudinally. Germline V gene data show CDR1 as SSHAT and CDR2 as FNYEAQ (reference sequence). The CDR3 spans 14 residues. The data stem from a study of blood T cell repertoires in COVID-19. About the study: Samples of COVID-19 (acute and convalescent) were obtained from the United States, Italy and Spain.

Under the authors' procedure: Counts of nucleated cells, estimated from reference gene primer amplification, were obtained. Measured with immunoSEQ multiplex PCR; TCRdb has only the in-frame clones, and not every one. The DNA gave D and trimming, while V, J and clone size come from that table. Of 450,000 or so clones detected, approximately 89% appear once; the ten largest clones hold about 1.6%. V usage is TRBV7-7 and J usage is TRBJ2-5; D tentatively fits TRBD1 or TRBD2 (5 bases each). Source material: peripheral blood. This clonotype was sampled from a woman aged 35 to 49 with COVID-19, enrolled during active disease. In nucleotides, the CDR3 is TGTGCTAGCAGCTTAGGGACCTCGGGGGAGACCCAGTACTTC. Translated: CASSLGTSGETQYF.